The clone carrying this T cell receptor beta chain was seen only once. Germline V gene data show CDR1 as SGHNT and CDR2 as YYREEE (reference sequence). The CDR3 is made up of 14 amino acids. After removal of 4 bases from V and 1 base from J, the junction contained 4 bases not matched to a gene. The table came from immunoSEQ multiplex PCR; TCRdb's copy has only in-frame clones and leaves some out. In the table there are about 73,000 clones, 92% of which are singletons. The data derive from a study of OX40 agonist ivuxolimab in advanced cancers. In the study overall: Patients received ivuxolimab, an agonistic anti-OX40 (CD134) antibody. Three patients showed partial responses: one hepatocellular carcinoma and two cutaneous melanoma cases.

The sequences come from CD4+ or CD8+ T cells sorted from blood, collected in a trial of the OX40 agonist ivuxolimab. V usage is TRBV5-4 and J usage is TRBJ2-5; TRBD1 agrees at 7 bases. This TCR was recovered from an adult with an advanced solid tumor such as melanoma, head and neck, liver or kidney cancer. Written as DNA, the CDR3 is TGTGCCAGCAGCCCAGGACAGGTCCAAGAGACCCAGTACTTC. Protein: CASSPGQVQETQYF.